This is a list of T cell receptor beta chains from one sample in a study of identical twins. TCRdb analysed the 5' RACE reads with MiXCR anew, one entry per CDR3 protein. The sample has 520,000 or so distinct CDR3 sequences; 22% are singletons. The same data also contributed to another study, on T cells expressing NK-cell markers.

Material for sequencing was CD4+ T cells sorted from blood. These receptors were obtained from a young woman in good health. Each CDR3 is given without its conserved first and last residue. Fields, in order: V gene, CDR3 protein.

>TRBV10-1
ASSEASVYEQY
>TRBV6-1
ASSPGQGLNEKLF
>TRBV6-5
ASSSFRGTYEQY
>TRBV7-7
ASSPDRVDDEQF
>TRBV6-1
ASSPDGLVYIQY
>TRBV20-1
SARDPGGWGGYT
>TRBV20-1
SARQNNYGYT
>TRBV18
ASSAQADTQY
>TRBV7-2
ASSKRIHTDTQY
>TRBV20-1
SAEREGYEQY
>TRBV20-1
SARDARTQETQY
>TRBV20-1
SALPSTDTQY
>TRBV9
ASSVFEGRPRSGNTIY
>TRBV12-3/TRBV12-4
ASIKRASYNEQF
>TRBV20-1
SARVMGPHQPQH
>TRBV7-2
ASSRWAGAGTFNEQF
>TRBV3-1
ASSQGMMVEQY
>TRBV7-2
ASSQTAGAYEQY
>TRBV5-1
ASSLGGPVREGRAF
>TRBV7-3
ASSLDPGGHYGYT
>TRBV5-1
ASSLQGSAETQY
>TRBV10-3
AISEHPFFNEQF
>TRBV6-2/TRBV6-3
ASSRIARPGLETQY
>TRBV6-1
ASSESVGGSGETQY
>TRBV7-2
ASSSGSPPQH
>TRBV6-4
TSSLARGGQRGADTQY
>TRBV10-3
AISGTGNTEAF
>TRBV20-1
SARNSGPYNEQF
>TRBV4-3
ASSQDGRGGQPQH
>TRBV12-3/TRBV12-4
ASISRLVGEQF
>TRBV5-1
ASRIGVGNIQY
>TRBV12-3/TRBV12-4
AGRSSRDDEQF
>TRBV7-3
ASSLGLASGGELF
>TRBV11-2
ASSLWAGGEVAKNIQY
>TRBV7-9
ASKVEQETQY
>TRBV7-7
ASSRLSGANVLT
>TRBV2
ASTLVVDEQF